This entry describes one T cell receptor (beta chain). This sample stems from a study of shared clonotypes between healthy human individuals. Some clones are missing from TCRdb's copy, which holds only in-frame ones; the method was immunoSEQ multiplex PCR. The sample records 2 million to 2.5 million clones, roughly 94% being singletons. The V gene end was trimmed by 0 bases and the J gene end by 3 bases; junction bases not matched to a gene: 4. This CDR3 has 15 residues. The V gene's germline CDR1 is KGHSH and CDR2 LQKENI. The chain uses TRBV18 and TRBJ2-5; TRBD1 matches at 7 bases. The sample taken for sequencing was naive CD4+ T cells sorted from blood. The subset denotes: CD45RA+ positively selected. This TCR came from a man in his late teens or twenties in good health. The CDR3 loop reads CASSPPGQQKETQYF. The CDR3 DNA follows: TGTGCCAGCTCACCACCGGGACAGCAAAAAGAGACCCAGTACTTC.